Reported below is one T cell receptor beta chain. Its antigen is unknown. Base qualities are not provided; no much larger clone lies one nucleotide away. The cohort consisted of more than 650 healthy bone marrow donors. Cohort members were all nominally healthy when sampled, although unrecorded immune exposures were likely present. The donor was CMV seronegative and was included in the group of over 300 seronegative cohort members. A peripheral blood sample was provided by each donor, and peripheral blood mononuclear cells were used for TCR beta sequencing. Genomic DNA was extracted from the blood cell samples with the Qiagen DNeasy Blood Extraction Kit. This entry is derived from a study of cytomegalovirus exposure and HLA in healthy donors (TCRdb year 2017). Describing the broader study: According to an earlier analysis of a few hundred of the donors, some 180 million T cells yielded 120 million or so unique TCR beta sequences and 276 Gb of sequence data. An early release covering roughly 600 HLA-typed donors comprised 250 to 350 gigabases of sequencing data and about 90 million unique TCR sequences. The genetic ancestry cluster associated with self-reported Caucasian donors included over 65% of the roughly 390 genotyped donors. The aim of the study was to test whether cataloging public T cell receptors could identify signatures of past pathogen exposure. Using immunosequencing, the study profiled T cell repertoires from about 620 subjects and related those repertoires to cytomegalovirus serostatus. A separate validation cohort of over 95 different subjects was used in addition to the 666-subject first cohort. The study combined high-throughput TCR immunosequencing, statistical association of individual TCRs with disease status, and machine learning to predict cytomegalovirus infection status. In a later analysis, previously published TCR beta repertoires from more than 500 donors were re-analyzed and high-resolution HLA genotyping was added so that TCR occurrence patterns could be studied. Rather than using new phenotypic data, the later analysis identified candidate immune exposures from TCR beta sequences and from how often those sequences occurred across donors. An earlier analysis of approximately 500 of the donors applied high-throughput TCR beta sequencing to assess whether each TCR beta V gene segment acted as functional or pseudogenic. Donor age, sex, ethnicity and CMV serostatus were collected together with the repertoire data. In a later genetic analysis, genome-wide SNP genotypes for about three fifths of the 666 donors were used, and that subset was treated as a discovery cohort. All discovery cohort repertoires had been generated on a single sequencing platform. Class I and class II HLA loci were covered by the typing at four-digit resolution. The number of typed donors differed by locus: 629-630 for A, B, C, DRB1 and DQB1; some 540 for DQA1; 606 for DPA1; and roughly 490 for DPB1. Four to six DR-DQ haplotypes were handled as single units for association and clustering, since linkage in the cohort was strong. Among 300 to 450 genotyped donors of the cohort, an average of 235,054 unique TCR beta nucleotide sequences were sequenced per donor, roughly 20% of them non-productive.

Library construction relied on the immunoSEQ multiplex PCR assay. A mixture of 60 forward primers for TCR Vbeta segments and 13 reverse primers for TCR Jbeta segments was used in the multiplex PCR. The CDR3 region of rearranged TCR beta genes was amplified from genomic DNA by a multiplex PCR assay. The amplified TCR beta libraries were sequenced on the Illumina HiSeq System as 87-base-pair reads. The authors processed their data as follows. A later analysis counted approximately 74 million unique TCR beta chains across the 550 to 700 repertoires, and 10 million to 12 million of these chains were shared by at least two donors. Raw reads were error-corrected and collapsed into unique sequences with a nearest-neighbor algorithm that merged closely related sequences to remove PCR and sequencing errors. V, D and J gene segments were assigned by aligning CDR3 sequences to IMGT reference sequences. For a sequence to be retained, a match of at least six nucleotides to both a V gene segment and a J gene segment was required. Rearrangements were called productive when the CDR3 lacked stop codons and stayed in frame with V and J; all others were non-productive. CDR3 was defined according to IMGT convention as the region running from the second conserved V-encoded cysteine to the conserved J-encoded phenylalanine. The earlier analysis of about 590 of the donors excluded sequences that lacked an unambiguous match to a single V gene segment. An earlier analysis of a few hundred of the donors called V segments functional above 56.7% productive rearrangements and segregating when the between-donor standard deviation exceeded 5%. To diagnose cytomegalovirus status from the catalog of TCR beta chain sequences, a statistical classification framework was built. In a later analysis, TCR nucleotide sequences were compared against IMGT/GENE-DB human TR gene sequences so that V and J genes could be assigned. The TCRdist pipeline was used in a later analysis to assign CDR3 sequences and most-parsimonious VDJ recombination scenarios. In a later analysis, every TCR beta chain was defined by the combination of its CDR3 amino acid sequence and its V-gene family, and reads without a unique V-gene family were dropped. As a way to deal with suspected cross-contamination and a sequencing artifact, a later analysis dropped 450 to 700 nucleotide sequences that were highly shared and had low generation probability. For each public chain, a later analysis derived a clonal expansion index from normalized ranks of inferred template counts within each repertoire. In a later analysis, generation probabilities were computed using a VDJ recombination model fitted to out-of-frame rearrangements, and the results were checked against IGoR. Hypergeometric tests were used in a later analysis to score TCR-TCR, TCR-HLA and TCR-CMV co-occurrence, with a repertoire-size bias correction applied to the TCR pairs. False discovery rates were estimated in a later analysis by permuting HLA or CMV assignments 20 times. A later analysis grouped co-occurring TCRs with DBSCAN, adding TCRdist sequence similarity when clustering within HLA-allele-positive subsets. Repertoires with fewer than 30,000 or more than 120,000 public chains, plus five repertoires with anomalous nucleotide sharing, were excluded from co-occurrence clustering. In TCRdb, the immuneACCESS table is reduced to in-frame sequences with V and J assigned. These tables do not hold every clone; where another copy was compared, an unresolved V gene accounts for under half, and the others remain unexplained. From that table come the V and J calls and clone size; the DNA was used to work out D and trimming. Present in this sample are 83,000 or so clones, roughly 76% of which were seen just once. The top ten clonotypes cover under 2% of the sample.

Based on the germline V gene, the CDR1 and CDR2 sequences are SNHLY and FYNNEI. Clipping removes 7 bases from V and 9 bases from J, with 11 as the unmatched junction base count. The CDR3 holds 14 amino acids from the cysteine to the phenylalanine. Just the 42-base CDR3 DNA is kept, in frame starting at base 1. The paper's findings and limits, for the study overall: Several of the top co-occurrence clusters appeared to be linked to parvovirus B19, influenza, CMV and Epstein-Barr virus, according to a later analysis. Linkage disequilibrium might explain the correlated functional status among segregating V segments, but an unknown experimental factor could not be ruled out. In this cohort, only TCR beta chains were sequenced, and detectable features were limited by the absence of alpha or paired-chain data. V-gene and J-gene trimming of TCR beta chains was associated with a missense DCLRE1C variant in a later genetic analysis, and the association was replicated in an independent cohort. A cluster of highly shared sequence variants was judged likely to represent a technical artifact of the sequencing pipeline. Cytomegalovirus status was reported to be diagnosed by the classifier with high specificity and sensitivity in both the original and validation cohorts. Because the 87-base-pair reads could not distinguish some IMGT-functional V segments, including TRBV6-2 and TRBV6-3, those segments were excluded. Most TCR sequences were seen in very few donors, while some public TCRs were found in many individuals. Because HLA typing was missing for some donors at each locus, association tests included only the typed subset. Strong co-occurrence of HLA alleles, especially DR and DQ, made assigning TCR associations to individual alleles difficult. A total of about 150 TCR beta chains were listed by the study as associated with cytomegalovirus. An earlier analysis of approximately 500 of the donors showed that most TCR beta V segments appeared in productive rearrangements either about 87% or about 30% of the time, which broadly matched IMGT annotations. In a later analysis, most CMV-associated TCR beta chains were found to appear HLA-restricted, with HLA associations seemingly driven largely by CMV exposure. Compared with equally common non-associated chains, HLA-associated TCR beta chains in a later analysis were more clonally expanded and had lower generation probabilities. According to a later analysis, TCR association rates differed among HLA loci, with DRB1 alleles showing the most associated TCRs and HLA-C alleles showing the fewest. In vitro tests confirmed that a few of the cytomegalovirus-associated TCR beta chains recognize cytomegalovirus antigens. In a later analysis, 16,951 TCR beta sequences were associated with specific HLA alleles at a false discovery rate of 0.05. According to a later genetic analysis, donors in an Asian-associated ancestry cluster had fewer N-insertions in productive TCRs than the approximately 690-donor mean. The authors suggested that the approach could potentially be generalized to other disease states and immunological phenotypes. A further reported finding was that TCR beta sequences accurately predicted the HLA-A and HLA-B alleles for most subjects in the first cohort. The earlier analysis of some 540 of the donors excluded 15 to 20 rarely observed V segments, including chromosome 9 orphons, because counts were too low. Sequencing depth was assumed to be roughly uniform across donors in the presence/absence analyses, though that assumption may not hold. CMV serostatus was the only immune exposure information available for the cohort.

The rearrangement combines TRBV2 with TRBJ2-1; 8 junctional bases match TRBD1. The sample consisted of PBMCs. This TCR came from a woman aged 30 to 39 in good health and CMV-seronegative. The CDR3 region: CASIYETGDGEQFF. The DNA reads TGTGCCAGCATTTACGAGACAGGGGATGGTGAGCAGTTCTTC.